Below are 10 T cell receptor beta chains sequenced from a single sample in a study of CD8+CD57+ T cells in acquired aplastic anemia. Sequencing involved patients with CD8+CD57+ cell expansion previously shown by flow cytometry. Genomic DNA acted as the template from which TCR beta VDJ combination and CDR3 sequence profiling were carried out. TCRdb re-analysed the reads in MiXCR, keeping a single row per CDR3 protein. The sample comprises 250,000 or so distinct CDR3 sequences, around 43% of which are singletons, and approximately 8% rests with the top ten. The sample was sorted CD4+, CD8+, or CD8+CD57+ T cells (not recorded which) from PBMCs. The receptor source for this set is a human donor with aplastic anemia.

The V call is TRBV11-2, the J call TRBJ2-2, with 12 bases matching TRBD1. Germline CDR1 reads SGHAT; CDR2 reads FQNNGV. The CDR3 spans 21 residues. V shed 2 bases, J shed 5 bases, and the junction held 18 bases outside the gene matches. DNA of the CDR3: TGTGCCAGCAGCTTATCAGGGGCGGGACAGGGGGCGTGGGGCCAAACCGGGGAGCTGTTTTTT. It encodes CASSLSGAGQGAWGQTGELFF.

The chain has TRBV7-9 and TRBJ1-6, with TRBD1 matching 9 bases. This CDR3 spans 16 amino acids. Germline trimming cut 2 bases from V and 6 bases from J; bases unmatched to any gene: 5. Germline values: CDR1 SEHNR, CDR2 FQNEAQ (reference sequence). The CDR3 region is CASSLSGTGFNSPLHF. In DNA form, the CDR3 reads TGTGCCAGCAGCTTAAGTGGGACAGGGTTTAATTCACCCCTCCACTTT.

This rearrangement joins TRBV10-3 to TRBJ1-4; no reliable D call. The germline V gene has CDR1 ENHRY and CDR2 SYGVKD. V was shortened by 3 bases and J by 9 bases, with 14 bases between the two germline ends. The CDR3 extends over 14 amino acids. In nucleotides, the CDR3 is TGTGCCATCAGTGACTCAATTGTGAACCAAAAACTGTTTTTT. Translated: CAISDSIVNQKLFF.

V and J are TRBV2 and TRBJ1-5, with 7 bases fitting TRBD1. The CDR3 has 15 amino acids. The J segment lost 3 bases and the V segment lost 3 bases, leaving 5 bases of the junction unmatched. Germline V gene lookup returns CDR1 SNHLY and CDR2 FYNNEI. CDR3 in DNA: TGTGCCAGCAGTGACAAGGGACAGCTCAATCAGCCCCAGCATTTT. Translating it yields CASSDKGQLNQPQHF.

The V call is TRBV19, the J call TRBJ1-5, with D possibly matching TRBD1 (5 bases). The germline V gene has CDR1 LNHDA and CDR2 SQIVND (reference sequence). This CDR3 comprises 15 residues. V gave up 5 bases and J gave up 0 bases, with 11 bases separating them. The CDR3, as DNA: TGTGCCAGTAGTCCCGGGACGGTTAGCAATCAGCCCCAGCATTTT. It yields the protein CASSPGTVSNQPQHF.

This sequence joins TRBV29-1 and TRBJ2-1, with 9 bases matching TRBD1. Germline CDR1 reads SQVTM; CDR2 reads ANQGSEA. This CDR3 has 14 residues. J lost 2 bases, V lost 6 bases, and 5 bases had no gene match. This CDR3 is CSVTGTGPYNEQFF. CDR3 nucleotides: TGCAGCGTGACCGGGACAGGGCCCTACAATGAGCAGTTCTTC.

This sequence joins TRBV4-1 and TRBJ1-2; 7 nucleotides match TRBD1. This CDR3 has 14 amino acids. Unmatched junction bases numbered 2, after V lost 1 base and J lost 3 bases. The germline V gene has CDR1 MGHRA and CDR2 YSYEKL. In DNA form, the CDR3 reads TGCGCCAGCAGCCAAGGGACAGGCGACTATGGCTACACCTTC. This sequence encodes CASSQGTGDYGYTF.

This clonotype has ten or more counts. V and J are TRBV25-1 and TRBJ2-2; 7 nucleotides agree with TRBD2. Germline V gene data show CDR1 as MGHDK and CDR2 as SYGVNS. The CDR3 covers 15 residues. V shed 5 bases and J 3 bases; nucleotides not matched to a gene: 6. This chain's CDR3 is CASSPREAYTGELFF. The DNA of the CDR3 is TGTGCCAGCAGTCCACGGGAGGCGTACACCGGGGAGCTGTTTTTT. Variable domain in full (rest from reference TRBV25-1 and TRBJ2-2): EADIYQTPRYLVIGTGKKITLECSQTMGHDKMYWYQQDPGMELHLIHYSYGVNSTEKGDLSSESTVSRIRTEHFPLTLESARPSHTSQYLCASSPREAYTGELFFGEGSRLTVL.

V usage is TRBV7-2 and J usage is TRBJ2-7; the match to TRBD2 covers 12 bases. This CDR3 comprises 18 residues. Germline loops: CDR1 SGHTA, CDR2 FQGNSA. The V segment lost 1 base and the J segment 2 bases; nucleotides outside the gene matches: 9. The CDR3 coding sequence is TGTGCCAGCAGCTTAGAGGCAGGGCTAGCGGGAGGGCCCTACGAGCAGTACTTC. It is translated as CASSLEAGLAGGPYEQYF. The complete variable domain, with remaining parts taken from reference TRBV7-2 and TRBJ2-7, reads GAGVSQSPSNKVTEKGKDVELRCDPISGHTALYWYRQSLGQGLEFLIYFQGNSAPDKSGLPSDRFSAERTGGSVSTLTIQRTQQEDSAVYLCASSLEAGLAGGPYEQYFGPGTRLTVT.

This clonotype came up many times. This chain joins TRBV7-8 and TRBJ2-7; the match to TRBD1 covers 7 bases. With V trimmed by 5 bases and J by 5 bases, 12 bases remained unmatched. Looked up from germline, CDR1 is SGHVS and CDR2 is FQNEAQ. The CDR3 has 15 amino acids. The CDR3 reads CASSAQTGSLHEQYF. CDR3 sequence (DNA): TGTGCCAGCAGCGCTCAGACAGGGTCCCTACACGAGCAGTACTTC.